This is a list of T cell receptor beta chains from one sample in a study of shared clonotypes between healthy human individuals. Sequencing used immunoSEQ multiplex PCR; TCRdb keeps in-frame clones, though not all of them. Among 2 million to 2.5 million clones listed, about 90% were seen once. The specimen sequenced was naive CD4+ T cells from PBMCs. The receptors were gathered from a man younger than 30 in good health. Some clones in this sample may be carry-over from other donors' samples. The CDR3 runs from the conserved cysteine through the conserved F or W. The order of the fields is J gene, V gene, CDR3 protein.

J gene: TRBJ2-7; V gene: TRBV5-1; CDR3 protein: CASSSDNSYEQYF
J gene: TRBJ1-3; V gene: TRBV5-1; CDR3 protein: CASSLAATGAGNTIYF
J gene: TRBJ2-7; V gene: TRBV6-5; CDR3 protein: CASSLGYEQYF
J gene: TRBJ1-4; V gene: TRBV9; CDR3 protein: CASSVLGHYNEKLFF
J gene: TRBJ1-6; V gene: TRBV2; CDR3 protein: CASSEGRGRGTLHF
J gene: TRBJ1-5; V gene: TRBV27; CDR3 protein: CASSGRGLSNQPQHF
J gene: TRBJ2-7; V gene: TRBV6-5; CDR3 protein: CASQRRERGADEQYF
J gene: TRBJ2-2; V gene: TRBV2; CDR3 protein: CASLRPGGPGELFF
J gene: TRBJ2-5; V gene: TRBV9; CDR3 protein: CASSVVSGQETQYF
J gene: TRBJ1-1; V gene: TRBV29-1; CDR3 protein: CSVEPLIKTEAFF
J gene: TRBJ2-1; V gene: TRBV7-3; CDR3 protein: CASSLGLAGAREQFF
J gene: TRBJ1-5; V gene: TRBV7-2; CDR3 protein: CASSPFYSNQPQHF
J gene: TRBJ2-3; V gene: TRBV7-2; CDR3 protein: CASSLGVWGRAPDTQYF
J gene: TRBJ2-2; V gene: TRBV5-1; CDR3 protein: CASSLWLAGVNTGELFF
J gene: TRBJ2-7; V gene: TRBV4-1; CDR3 protein: CASSQDRRGLAGGYLYEQYF
J gene: TRBJ1-4; V gene: TRBV9; CDR3 protein: CASSSNPTGGTTTNEKLFF
J gene: TRBJ2-5; V gene: TRBV5-1; CDR3 protein: CASSLAASGEETQYF
J gene: TRBJ1-6; V gene: TRBV11-2; CDR3 protein: CASRGGGLMRSPLHF
J gene: TRBJ2-5; V gene: TRBV5-4; CDR3 protein: CASSFKVQETQYF
J gene: TRBJ2-7; V gene: TRBV6-6; CDR3 protein: CASSRDRVYEQYF
J gene: TRBJ2-1; V gene: TRBV2; CDR3 protein: CASSARLFDRLAGVYNEQFF
J gene: TRBJ2-1; V gene: TRBV21-1; CDR3 protein: CASDDGDEQFF
J gene: TRBJ1-1; V gene: TRBV7-9; CDR3 protein: CASSLYMGGTEAFF
J gene: TRBJ2-2; V gene: TRBV7-9; CDR3 protein: CASSLGGLAGTNTGELFF
J gene: TRBJ2-7; V gene: TRBV30; CDR3 protein: CASGEDEQYF
J gene: TRBJ2-7; V gene: TRBV11-2; CDR3 protein: CASSLSTGGDEQYF
J gene: TRBJ1-5; V gene: TRBV6-1; CDR3 protein: CASRGRTFSNQPQHF
J gene: TRBJ1-5; V gene: TRBV2; CDR3 protein: CASEGEHNQPQHF
J gene: TRBJ1-1; V gene: TRBV9; CDR3 protein: CASSAVGGIAEAFF
J gene: TRBJ2-4; V gene: TRBV11-2; CDR3 protein: CASSLGGLGRGNIQYF
J gene: TRBJ2-3; V gene: TRBV27; CDR3 protein: CASSYRTGGITDTQYF
J gene: TRBJ1-1; V gene: TRBV20-1; CDR3 protein: CEAAQATEAFF
J gene: -; V gene: TRBV6-5; CDR3 protein: CASRRTSLHEQYF
J gene: TRBJ2-7; V gene: TRBV28; CDR3 protein: CASSLWRNSDYEQYF
J gene: TRBJ2-4; V gene: TRBV28; CDR3 protein: CATQRSGEQNIQYF
J gene: TRBJ2-1; V gene: TRBV7-3; CDR3 protein: CASSLTRDLTYNEQFF
J gene: TRBJ2-5; V gene: TRBV19; CDR3 protein: CATQSGASGRGETQYF
J gene: TRBJ1-5; V gene: TRBV7-9; CDR3 protein: CASSSSIGQPQHF
J gene: TRBJ1-5; V gene: TRBV6-5; CDR3 protein: CASSYSTNQPQHF
J gene: TRBJ2-1; V gene: TRBV5-8; CDR3 protein: CASSLFRAGATFKSNEQFF
J gene: TRBJ1-1; V gene: TRBV28; CDR3 protein: CASSAGGGVNTEAFF
J gene: TRBJ2-2; V gene: TRBV5-4; CDR3 protein: CASSQGTSGYTGELFF
J gene: TRBJ2-3; V gene: TRBV12-5; CDR3 protein: CASSDNTDTQYF
J gene: TRBJ2-3; V gene: TRBV5-8; CDR3 protein: CASSSGVSTDTQYF
J gene: TRBJ1-2; V gene: TRBV6-5; CDR3 protein: CASSYNGNYGYTF
J gene: TRBJ2-1; V gene: TRBV5-1; CDR3 protein: CASSRRESYNEQFF
J gene: TRBJ2-5; V gene: TRBV15; CDR3 protein: CATSRGRQGTHF
J gene: TRBJ1-2; V gene: TRBV28; CDR3 protein: CASSLGTGPYGYTF